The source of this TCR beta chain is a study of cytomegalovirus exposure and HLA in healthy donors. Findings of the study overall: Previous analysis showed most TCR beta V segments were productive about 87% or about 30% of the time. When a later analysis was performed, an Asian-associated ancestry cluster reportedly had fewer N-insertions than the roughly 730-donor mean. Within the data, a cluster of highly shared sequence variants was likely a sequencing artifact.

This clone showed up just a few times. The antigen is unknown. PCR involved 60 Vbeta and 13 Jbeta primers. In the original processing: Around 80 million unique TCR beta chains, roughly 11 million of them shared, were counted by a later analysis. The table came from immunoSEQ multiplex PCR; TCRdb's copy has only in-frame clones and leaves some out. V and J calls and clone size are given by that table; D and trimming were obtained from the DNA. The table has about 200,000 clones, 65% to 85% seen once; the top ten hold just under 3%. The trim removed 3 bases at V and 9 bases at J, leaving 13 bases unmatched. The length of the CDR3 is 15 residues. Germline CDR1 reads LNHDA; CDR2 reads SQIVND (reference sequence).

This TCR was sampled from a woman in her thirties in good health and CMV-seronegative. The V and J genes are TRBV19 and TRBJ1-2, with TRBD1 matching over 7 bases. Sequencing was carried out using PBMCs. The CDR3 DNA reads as TGTGCCAGTAGTATTGGGACAGCCCAACTTGTCCGCTACACCTTC. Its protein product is CASSIGTAQLVRYTF.